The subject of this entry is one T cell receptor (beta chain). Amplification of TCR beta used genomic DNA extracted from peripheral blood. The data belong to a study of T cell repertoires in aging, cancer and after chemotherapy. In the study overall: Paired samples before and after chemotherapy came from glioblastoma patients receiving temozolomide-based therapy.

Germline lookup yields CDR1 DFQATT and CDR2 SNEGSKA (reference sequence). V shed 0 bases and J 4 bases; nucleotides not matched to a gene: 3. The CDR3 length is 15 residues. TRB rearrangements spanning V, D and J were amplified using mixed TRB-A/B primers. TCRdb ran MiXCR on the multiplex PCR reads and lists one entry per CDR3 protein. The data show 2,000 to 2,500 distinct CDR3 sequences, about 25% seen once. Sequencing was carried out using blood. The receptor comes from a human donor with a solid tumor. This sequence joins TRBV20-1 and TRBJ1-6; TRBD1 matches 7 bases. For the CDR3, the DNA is TGCAGTGCTAGAGAAACAGGGGTTTATAATTCACCCCTCCACTTT. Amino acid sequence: CSARETGVYNSPLHF.